A selection of T cell receptor beta chains follows, all from one sample in a study of beta chain features in type 1 diabetes. Produced via immunoSEQ multiplex PCR; TCRdb's table is partial and in-frame only. The data contain 60,000 or so clones, around 63% of them singletons. Material: Tregs from blood. The receptors here all came from a woman aged 18-29 years in good health. Both conserved end residues are part of each CDR3. Fields, in order: clone size, J gene, V gene, CDR3 protein. Not every row has a clone size; where given, it reads once, few, many or a size class.

NA,TRBJ1-2,TRBV7-9,CASSQGQSYGYTF
few,TRBJ1-1,TRBV5-4,CASSPRHGTGDPRDTEAFF
few,TRBJ1-2,TRBV4-2,CASSEQTGTGGDYGYTF
large,TRBJ1-1,TRBV18,CASSLGRTGTEAFF
once,TRBJ1-2,TRBV27,CASRPQGPSAYYGYTF
NA,TRBJ2-1,TRBV5-1,CASSSGQSYNEQFF
NA,TRBJ2-2,TRBV28,CASSQPGTGELFF
NA,TRBJ1-3,TRBV5-1,CASSVGQGARDTIYF
NA,TRBJ2-2,TRBV10-1,CASSEYSNTGELFF
NA,TRBJ2-7,TRBV7-2,CASSLGPPYEQYF
few,TRBJ2-5,TRBV7-2,CASSWGQQETQYF
NA,TRBJ1-2,TRBV7-8,CASSFGTGWKDGYTF
NA,TRBJ1-3,TRBV7-2,CASSPDRAGNTIYF
NA,TRBJ2-7,TRBV5-1,CASSLVATSQGKQYF
few,TRBJ2-1,TRBV10-3,CAISEAASGRLHEQFF
few,TRBJ1-1,TRBV7-9,CASSLALVGGQIYTEAFF
NA,TRBJ2-5,TRBV5-6,CASSLAGQGMRKTQYF
few,TRBJ2-7,TRBV4-1,CASSLSAEVFYEQYF
NA,TRBJ2-2,TRBV6-6,CASRRAGEGTGELFF
NA,TRBJ1-2,TRBV27,CASSSFGTDRYGYTF
NA,TRBJ2-5,TRBV10-3,CAISRTSLEETQYF
NA,TRBJ2-1,TRBV9,CASSAGTSGSIRLLDEQFF
NA,TRBJ1-4,TRBV7-9,CASSETGTGSYEKLFF
NA,TRBJ1-1,TRBV5-1,CASSFDRRLFAEAFF
NA,TRBJ1-5,TRBV7-2,CASSPGGDAGQPQHF
once,TRBJ1-1,TRBV4-3,CASSQRTTNTEAFF
NA,TRBJ2-1,TRBV7-9,CASSLRWGVEQFF
NA,TRBJ1-2,TRBV4-1,CASSQQIGFYGYTF
few,TRBJ2-2,TRBV29-1,CSVRDRSNTGELFF
once,TRBJ2-2,TRBV7-8,CASSFTRTGGFRELFF
NA,TRBJ2-2,TRBV2,CASKEQGFTGELFF
NA,TRBJ2-6,TRBV5-1,CASSTGGVSGANVLTF
NA,TRBJ2-3,TRBV5-1,CASSLGSSGRITDTQYF
NA,TRBJ1-2,TRBV30,CAWSDRGLGYTF
NA,TRBJ2-3,TRBV2,CASRAWLAGGTDTQYF